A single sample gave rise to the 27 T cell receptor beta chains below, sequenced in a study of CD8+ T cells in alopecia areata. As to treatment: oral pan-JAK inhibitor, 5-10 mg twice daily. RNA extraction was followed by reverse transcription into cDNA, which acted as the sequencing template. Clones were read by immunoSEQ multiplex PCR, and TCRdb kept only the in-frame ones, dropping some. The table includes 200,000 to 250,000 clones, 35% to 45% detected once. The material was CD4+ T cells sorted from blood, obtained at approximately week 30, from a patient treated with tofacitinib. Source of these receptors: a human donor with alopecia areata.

The DNA of the CDR3 is TGCAGCGTTTCGCAGATGAACACTGAAGCTTTCTTT. It translates to CSVSQMNTEAFF. This chain connects TRBV29-1 to TRBJ1-1; D uncertain. The germline gives CDR1 SQVTM, CDR2 ANQGSEA. V was shortened by 5 bases and J by 0 bases, with 7 bases between the two germline ends. CDR3 length: 12 amino acids.

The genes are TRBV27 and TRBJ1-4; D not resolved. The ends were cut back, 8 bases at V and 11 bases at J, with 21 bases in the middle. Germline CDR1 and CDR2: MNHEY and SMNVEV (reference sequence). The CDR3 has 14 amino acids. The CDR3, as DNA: TGTGCCAGCTCCACGACGGACTCATTTGGTAAACTGTTTTTT. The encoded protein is CASSTTDSFGKLFF.

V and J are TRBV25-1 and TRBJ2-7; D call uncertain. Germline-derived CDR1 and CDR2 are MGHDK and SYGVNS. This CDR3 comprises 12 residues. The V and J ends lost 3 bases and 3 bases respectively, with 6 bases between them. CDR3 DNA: TGTGCCAGCAGTGATGGGTTCTACGAGCAGTACTTC. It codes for CASSDGFYEQYF.

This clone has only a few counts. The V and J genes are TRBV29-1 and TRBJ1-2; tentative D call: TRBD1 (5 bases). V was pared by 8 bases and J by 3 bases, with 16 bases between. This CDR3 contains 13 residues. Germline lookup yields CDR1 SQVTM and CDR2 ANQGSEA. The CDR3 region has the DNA TGCAGCTCAACAGAGGGGAAGGACTATGGCTACACCTTC. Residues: CSSTEGKDYGYTF. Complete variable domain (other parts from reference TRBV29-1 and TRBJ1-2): SAVISQKPSRDICQRGTSLTIQCQVDSQVTMMFWYRQQPGQSLTLIATANQGSEATYESGFVIDKFPISRPNLTFSTLTVSNMSPEDSSIYLCSSTEGKDYGYTFGSGTRLTVV.

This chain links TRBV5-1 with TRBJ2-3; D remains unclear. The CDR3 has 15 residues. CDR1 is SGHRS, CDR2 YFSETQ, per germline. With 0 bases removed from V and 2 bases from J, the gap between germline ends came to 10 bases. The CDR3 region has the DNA TGCGCCAGCAGCTTGGAACGCGCGATCACAGATACGCAGTATTTT. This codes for CASSLERAITDTQYF. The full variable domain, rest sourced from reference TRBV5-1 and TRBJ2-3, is KAGVTQTPRYLIKTRGQQVTLSCSPISGHRSVSWYQQTPGQGLQFLFEYFSETQRNKGNFPGRFSGRQFSNSRSEMNVSTLELGDSALYLCASSLERAITDTQYFGPGTRLTVL.

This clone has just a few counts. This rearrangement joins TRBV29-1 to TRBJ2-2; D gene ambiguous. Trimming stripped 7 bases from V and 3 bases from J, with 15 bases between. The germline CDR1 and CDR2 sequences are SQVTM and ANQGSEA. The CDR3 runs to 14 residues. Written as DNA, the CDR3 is TGCAGCGGAGCTTTTGCCGTCGACACCGGGGAGCTGTTTTTT. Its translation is CSGAFAVDTGELFF.

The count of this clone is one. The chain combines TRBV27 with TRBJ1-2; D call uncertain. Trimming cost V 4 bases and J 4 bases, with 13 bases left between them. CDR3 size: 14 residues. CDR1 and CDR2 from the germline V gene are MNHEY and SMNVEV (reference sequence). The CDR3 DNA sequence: TGTGCCAGCAGTTGGGCTCAGAGGAGCTATGGCTACACCTTC. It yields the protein CASSWAQRSYGYTF.

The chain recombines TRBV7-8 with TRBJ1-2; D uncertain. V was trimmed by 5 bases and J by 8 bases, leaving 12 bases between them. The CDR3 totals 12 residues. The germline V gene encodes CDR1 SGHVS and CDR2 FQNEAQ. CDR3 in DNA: TGTGCCAGCAGCCCACGGTCCTCGGGCTACACCTTC. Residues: CASSPRSSGYTF.

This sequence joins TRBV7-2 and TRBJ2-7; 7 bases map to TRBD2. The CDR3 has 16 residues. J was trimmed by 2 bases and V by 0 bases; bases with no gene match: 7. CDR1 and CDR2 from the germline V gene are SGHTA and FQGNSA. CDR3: CASSLAFGRGAYEQYF. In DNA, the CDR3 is TGTGCCAGCAGCTTAGCGTTTGGGAGGGGAGCCTACGAGCAGTACTTC.

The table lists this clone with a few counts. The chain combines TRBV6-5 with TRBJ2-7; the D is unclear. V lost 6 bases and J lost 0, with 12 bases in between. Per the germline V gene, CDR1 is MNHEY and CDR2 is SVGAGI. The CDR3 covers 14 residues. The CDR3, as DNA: TGTGCCAGCAGCCCTGACACGTACTCCTACGAGCAGTACTTC. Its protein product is CASSPDTYSYEQYF.

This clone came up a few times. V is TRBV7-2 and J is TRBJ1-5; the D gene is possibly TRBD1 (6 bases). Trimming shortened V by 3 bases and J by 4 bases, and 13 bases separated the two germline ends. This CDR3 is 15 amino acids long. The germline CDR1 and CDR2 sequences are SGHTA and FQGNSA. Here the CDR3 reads CASSFTGLGNQPQHF. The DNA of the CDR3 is TGTGCCAGCAGCTTCACAGGGCTGGGAAATCAGCCCCAGCATTTT.

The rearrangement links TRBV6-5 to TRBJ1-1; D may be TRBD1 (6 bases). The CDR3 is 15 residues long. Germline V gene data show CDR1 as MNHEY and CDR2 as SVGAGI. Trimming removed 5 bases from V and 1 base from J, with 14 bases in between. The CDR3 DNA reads TGTGCCAGCAGTACTGACAGGCCGAGGAACACTGAAGCTTTCTTT. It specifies CASSTDRPRNTEAFF.

The CDR3 loop is CAWTRDRVSSGANVLTF. DNA of the CDR3: TGTGCCTGGACCCGGGACAGGGTGAGCTCTGGGGCCAACGTCCTGACTTTC. The J gene is TRBJ2-6, the V gene TRBV30; 9 bases fit TRBD1. Germline V gene lookup returns CDR1 GTSNPN and CDR2 SVGIG (reference sequence). The V segment lost 4 bases and the J segment 0 bases; nucleotides outside the gene matches: 7. CDR3 length equals 17 residues.

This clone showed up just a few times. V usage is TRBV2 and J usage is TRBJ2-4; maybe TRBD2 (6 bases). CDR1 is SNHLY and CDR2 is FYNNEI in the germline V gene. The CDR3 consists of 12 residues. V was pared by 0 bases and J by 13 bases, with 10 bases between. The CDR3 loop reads CASSEALRGQYF. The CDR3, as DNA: TGTGCCAGCAGTGAAGCGCTTCGGGGGCAGTACTTC.

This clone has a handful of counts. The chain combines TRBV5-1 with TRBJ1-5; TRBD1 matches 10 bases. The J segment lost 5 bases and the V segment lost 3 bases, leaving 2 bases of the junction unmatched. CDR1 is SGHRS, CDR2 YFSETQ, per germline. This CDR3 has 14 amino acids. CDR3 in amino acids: CASSWGTGDQPQHF. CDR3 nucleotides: TGCGCCAGCAGCTGGGGGACAGGGGATCAGCCCCAGCATTTT. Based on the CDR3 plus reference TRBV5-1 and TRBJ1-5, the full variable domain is KAGVTQTPRYLIKTRGQQVTLSCSPISGHRSVSWYQQTPGQGLQFLFEYFSETQRNKGNFPGRFSGRQFSNSRSEMNVSTLELGDSALYLCASSWGTGDQPQHFGDGTRLSIL.

This chain's CDR3 is CASRQGLAGARDTQYF. The CDR3 nucleotides read TGCGCCAGCAGACAGGGACTAGCGGGGGCTCGAGATACGCAGTATTTT. The V call is TRBV4-1, the J call TRBJ2-3, with TRBD2 matching over 14 bases. Trimming cost V 6 bases and J 5 bases; bases outside gene matches: 7. Per the germline V gene, CDR1 is MGHRA and CDR2 is YSYEKL. The CDR3 sequence is 16 residues long.

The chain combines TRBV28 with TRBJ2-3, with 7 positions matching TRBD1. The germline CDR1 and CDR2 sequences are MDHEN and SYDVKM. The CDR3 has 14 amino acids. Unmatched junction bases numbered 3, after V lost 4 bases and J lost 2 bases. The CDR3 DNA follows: TGTGCCAGCAGTTCCGGGACAGCCACAGATACGCAGTATTTT. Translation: CASSSGTATDTQYF.

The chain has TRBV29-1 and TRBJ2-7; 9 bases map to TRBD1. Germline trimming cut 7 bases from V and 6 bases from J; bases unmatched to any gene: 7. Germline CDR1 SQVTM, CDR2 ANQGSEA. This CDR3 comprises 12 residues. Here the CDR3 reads CSAEGQGPEQYF. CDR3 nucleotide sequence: TGCAGCGCGGAAGGACAGGGGCCCGAGCAGTACTTC.

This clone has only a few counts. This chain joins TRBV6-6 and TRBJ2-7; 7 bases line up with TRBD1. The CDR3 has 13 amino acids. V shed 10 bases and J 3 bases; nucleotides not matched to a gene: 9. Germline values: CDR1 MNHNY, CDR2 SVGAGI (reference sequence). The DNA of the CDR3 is TGTGCCACCGGAAAGGGGGCCTACTACGAGCAGTACTTC. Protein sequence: CATGKGAYYEQYF.

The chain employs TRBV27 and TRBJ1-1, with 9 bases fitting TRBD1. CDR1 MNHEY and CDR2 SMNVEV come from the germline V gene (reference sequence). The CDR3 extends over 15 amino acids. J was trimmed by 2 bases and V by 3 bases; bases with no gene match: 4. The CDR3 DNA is TGTGCCAGCAGTTTCAGGACAGGGGATAACACTGAAGCTTTCTTT. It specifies CASSFRTGDNTEAFF.

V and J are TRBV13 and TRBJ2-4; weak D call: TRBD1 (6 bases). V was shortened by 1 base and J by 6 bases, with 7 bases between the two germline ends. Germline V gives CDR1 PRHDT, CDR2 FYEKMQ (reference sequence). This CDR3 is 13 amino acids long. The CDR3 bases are TGTGCCAGCAGCTTAGAGGGGGTAAACATTCAGTACTTC. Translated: CASSLEGVNIQYF.

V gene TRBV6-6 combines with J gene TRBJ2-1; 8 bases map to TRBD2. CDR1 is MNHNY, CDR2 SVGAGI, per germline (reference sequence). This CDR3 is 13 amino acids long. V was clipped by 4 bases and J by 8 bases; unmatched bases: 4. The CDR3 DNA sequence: TGTGCCAGCAGTTCCCAGACTAGCGATGAGCAGTTCTTC. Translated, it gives CASSSQTSDEQFF.

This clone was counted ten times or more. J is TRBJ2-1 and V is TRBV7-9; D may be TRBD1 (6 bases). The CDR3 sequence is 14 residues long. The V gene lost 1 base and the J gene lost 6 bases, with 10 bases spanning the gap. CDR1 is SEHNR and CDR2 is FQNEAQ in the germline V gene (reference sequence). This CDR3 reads CASSLDRVANEQFF. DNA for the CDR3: TGTGCCAGCAGCTTAGACAGGGTGGCCAATGAGCAGTTCTTC.

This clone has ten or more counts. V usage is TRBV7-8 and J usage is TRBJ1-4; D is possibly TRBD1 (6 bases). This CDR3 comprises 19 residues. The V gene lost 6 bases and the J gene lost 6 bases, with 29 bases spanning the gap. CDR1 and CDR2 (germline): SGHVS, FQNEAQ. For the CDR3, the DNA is TGTGCCAGCAGGCTCACCGCCGCTCGCAGGGGACTCATCTATGAAAAACTGTTTTTT. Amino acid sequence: CASRLTAARRGLIYEKLFF.

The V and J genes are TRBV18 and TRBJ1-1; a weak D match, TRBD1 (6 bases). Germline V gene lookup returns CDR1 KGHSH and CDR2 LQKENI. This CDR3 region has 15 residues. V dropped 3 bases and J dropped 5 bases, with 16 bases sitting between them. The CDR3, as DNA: TGTGCCAGCTCACCGCCCAAAACAGGGAGGACTGAAGCTTTCTTT. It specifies CASSPPKTGRTEAFF.

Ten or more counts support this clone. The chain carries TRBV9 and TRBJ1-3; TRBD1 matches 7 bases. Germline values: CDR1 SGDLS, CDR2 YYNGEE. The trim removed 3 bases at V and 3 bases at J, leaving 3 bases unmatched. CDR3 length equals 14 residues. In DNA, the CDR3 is TGTGCCAGCAGCGCTCGACAGGGTGGAAACACCATATATTTT. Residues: CASSARQGGNTIYF.

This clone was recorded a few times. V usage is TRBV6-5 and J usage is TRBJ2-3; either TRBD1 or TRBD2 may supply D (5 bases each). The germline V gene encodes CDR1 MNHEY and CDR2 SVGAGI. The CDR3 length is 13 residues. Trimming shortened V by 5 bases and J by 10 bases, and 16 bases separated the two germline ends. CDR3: CASSEPRVGAQYF. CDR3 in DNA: TGTGCCAGCAGTGAACCCAGGGTGGGGGCGCAGTATTTT.